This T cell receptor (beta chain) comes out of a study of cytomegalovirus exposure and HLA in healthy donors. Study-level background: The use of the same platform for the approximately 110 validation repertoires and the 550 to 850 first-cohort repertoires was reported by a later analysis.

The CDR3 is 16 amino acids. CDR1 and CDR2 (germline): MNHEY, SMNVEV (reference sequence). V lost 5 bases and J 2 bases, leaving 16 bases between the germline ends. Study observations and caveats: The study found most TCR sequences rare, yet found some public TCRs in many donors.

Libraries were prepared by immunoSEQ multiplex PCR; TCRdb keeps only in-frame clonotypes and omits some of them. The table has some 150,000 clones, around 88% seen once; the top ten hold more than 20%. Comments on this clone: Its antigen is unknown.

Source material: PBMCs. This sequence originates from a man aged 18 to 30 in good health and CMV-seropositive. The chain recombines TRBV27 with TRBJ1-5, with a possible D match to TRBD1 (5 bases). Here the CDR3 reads CASSPWTHRGNQPQHF. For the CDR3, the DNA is TGTGCCAGCAGTCCATGGACACATCGGGGCAATCAGCCCCAGCATTTT.